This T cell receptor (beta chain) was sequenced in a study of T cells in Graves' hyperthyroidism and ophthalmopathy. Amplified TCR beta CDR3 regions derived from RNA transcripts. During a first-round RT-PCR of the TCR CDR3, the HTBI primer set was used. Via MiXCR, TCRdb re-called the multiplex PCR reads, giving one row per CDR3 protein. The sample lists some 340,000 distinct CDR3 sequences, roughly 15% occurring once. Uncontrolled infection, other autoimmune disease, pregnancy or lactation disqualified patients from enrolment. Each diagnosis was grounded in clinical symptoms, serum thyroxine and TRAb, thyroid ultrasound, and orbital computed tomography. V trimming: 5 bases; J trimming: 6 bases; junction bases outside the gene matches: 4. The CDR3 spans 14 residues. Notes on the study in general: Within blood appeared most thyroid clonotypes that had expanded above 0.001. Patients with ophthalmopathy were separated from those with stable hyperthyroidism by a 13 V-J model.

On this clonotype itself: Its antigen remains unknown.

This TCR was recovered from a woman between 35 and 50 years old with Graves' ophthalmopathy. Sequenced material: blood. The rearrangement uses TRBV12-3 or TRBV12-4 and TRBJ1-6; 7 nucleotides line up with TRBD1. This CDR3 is CASSPGTANSPLHF. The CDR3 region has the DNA TGTGCCAGCAGTCCCGGGACAGCTAATTCACCCCTCCACTTT.